These T cell receptor beta chains were read from a single sample in a study of response to subunit inactivated influenza vaccine. TCRdb ran MiXCR on the RT-PCR reads and lists one entry per CDR3 protein. The sample lists approximately 680,000 distinct CDR3 sequences; 15% to 18% were seen once. The starting material was PBMCs from blood, obtained about 13 days after vaccination. The receptors originated from a man aged 50 or older who received an inactivated influenza vaccine. Each CDR3 is given with its conserved first and last residue. Clone size is stated in some rows and not others, as once, few, many or a class when expanded.

j_call clone_size v_call cdr3_aa
TRBJ2-7 . TRBV20-1 CSAGQGVRLYEQYF
TRBJ2-7 few TRBV10-3 CAIRESAAGQGGYEQYF
TRBJ2-4 . TRBV7-2 CASSSPGGGLAKNIQYF
TRBJ2-7 . TRBV7-8 CASSLWQGTYEQYF
TRBJ2-1 . TRBV20-1 CSVPGGSDRYNEQFF
TRBJ1-2 . TRBV6-2/TRBV6-3 CASSYAGHGYTF
TRBJ2-1 . TRBV3-1 CASSQDLPSVILVIGNEQFF
TRBJ2-1 . TRBV7-6 CASSSDRLSYNEQFF
TRBJ1-2 . TRBV11-2 CASSTGTVLYGYTF
TRBJ2-7 . TRBV27 CASSLSTGTSKRGGEQYF
TRBJ2-5 . TRBV4-3 CASSQVVRGTQETQYF
TRBJ2-7 . TRBV3-1 CASSHAPRGHYEQYF
TRBJ2-1 . TRBV4-2 CASSPNKAGLVGNEQFF
TRBJ2-6 few TRBV20-1 CSARHRVESSGANVLTF
TRBJ2-3 . TRBV5-7 CASSLGGVRDTDTQYF
TRBJ2-3 few TRBV20-1 CSAILATPGTDTQYF
TRBJ2-3 few TRBV10-3 CAISSGLSTDTQYF
TRBJ1-5 few TRBV6-2/TRBV6-3 CASSEDGSNQPQHF
TRBJ2-2 . TRBV29-1 CSVSTHSGELFF
TRBJ2-2 few TRBV11-2 CASSSGTSGRSITGELFF
TRBJ2-2 . TRBV18 CASSSLPTSGELFF
TRBJ2-2 few TRBV9 CASSFRTRSTGELFF
TRBJ2-1 many TRBV12-3/TRBV12-4 CASSLGTPSYNEQFF
TRBJ2-3 . TRBV12-3/TRBV12-4 CASGGGTDTQYF
TRBJ2-5 few TRBV2 CASSDTDSQETQYF
TRBJ2-5 few TRBV20-1 CSASRGVVETQYF
TRBJ2-2 . TRBV15 CATSTGGQGFAGELFF
TRBJ2-1 few TRBV14 CASSQVGRGFYNEQFF
TRBJ1-6 . TRBV6-5 CASSYAGQQNSPLHF
TRBJ1-2 many TRBV5-1 CASSLGYRENYGYTF
TRBJ1-5 many TRBV20-1 CSASSQGASNQPQHF
TRBJ2-7 once TRBV5-1 CASSLARDRGLYEQYF
TRBJ2-2 . TRBV29-1 CSVGQVNTGELFF
TRBJ2-2 few TRBV24-1 CATSDLGRTNTGELFF
TRBJ2-2 . TRBV5-1 CASSSFPGLAENTGELFF
TRBJ2-5 few TRBV5-6 CASRQGPGTQYF
TRBJ2-5 few TRBV12-3/TRBV12-4 CASSRGLADEAETQYF
TRBJ2-2 . TRBV6-2/TRBV6-3 CASKRAGNTGELFF
TRBJ2-3 few TRBV11-2 CASSLEALRERTDTQYF
TRBJ2-3 . TRBV9 CASSVARSTDTQYF
TRBJ1-6 . TRBV5-1 CASSLGGARSPLHF
TRBJ1-4 . TRBV27 CASSLSPRGEKLFF
TRBJ1-3 . TRBV27 CASSTGFRGNTIYF